The clone carrying this T cell receptor beta chain showed up just once. The sample belongs to a study of T cell changes during pregnancy in multiple sclerosis. Measured with immunoSEQ multiplex PCR; TCRdb has only the in-frame clones, and not every one. The repertoire has tens of thousands of clones, over 80% of them found once; the top ten carry around 0.8%. The input for sequencing was CD4+ T cells from peripheral blood mononuclear cells, taken before pregnancy. The sequence came from a female donor with multiple sclerosis, enrolled in a pregnancy study.

The CDR3 is CASSYLVVNTEAFF. CDR3 bases: TGTGCCAGCAGTTACCTAGTCGTGAACACTGAAGCTTTCTTT. V is TRBV6-6 and J is TRBJ1-1; D is unresolved. Between the trimmed V and J ends, which lost 2 bases and 0 bases, there was a span of 7 bases. CDR3 length equals 14 residues. CDR1 is MNHNY and CDR2 is SVGAGI in the germline V gene (reference sequence).